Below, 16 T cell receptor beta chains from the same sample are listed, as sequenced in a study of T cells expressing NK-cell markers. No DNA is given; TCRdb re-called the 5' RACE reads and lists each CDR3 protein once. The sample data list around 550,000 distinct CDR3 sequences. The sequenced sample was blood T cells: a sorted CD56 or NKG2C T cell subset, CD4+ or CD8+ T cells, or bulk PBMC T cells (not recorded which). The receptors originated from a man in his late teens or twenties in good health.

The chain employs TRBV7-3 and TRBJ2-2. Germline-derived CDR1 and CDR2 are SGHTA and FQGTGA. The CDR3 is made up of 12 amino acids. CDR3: CASSLLFGELFF.

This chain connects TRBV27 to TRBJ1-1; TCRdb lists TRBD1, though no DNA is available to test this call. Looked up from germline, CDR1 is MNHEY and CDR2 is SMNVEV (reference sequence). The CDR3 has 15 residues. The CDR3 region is CASTRYRDRNTEAFF.

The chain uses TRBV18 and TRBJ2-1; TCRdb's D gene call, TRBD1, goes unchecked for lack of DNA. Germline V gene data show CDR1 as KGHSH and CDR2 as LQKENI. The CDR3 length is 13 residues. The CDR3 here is CASSTGRGNEQFF.

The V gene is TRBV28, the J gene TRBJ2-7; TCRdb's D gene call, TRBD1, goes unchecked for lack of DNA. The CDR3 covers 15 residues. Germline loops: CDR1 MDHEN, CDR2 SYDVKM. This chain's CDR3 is CASSMGQGSSYEQYF.

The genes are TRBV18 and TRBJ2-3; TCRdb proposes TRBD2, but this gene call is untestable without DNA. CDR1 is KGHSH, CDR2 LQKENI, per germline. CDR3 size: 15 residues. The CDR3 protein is CASSPRSGSLDTQYF.

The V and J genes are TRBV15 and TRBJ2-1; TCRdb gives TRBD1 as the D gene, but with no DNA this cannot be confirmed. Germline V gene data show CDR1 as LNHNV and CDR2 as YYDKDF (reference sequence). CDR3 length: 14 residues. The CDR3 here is CATSRVAQYNEQFF.

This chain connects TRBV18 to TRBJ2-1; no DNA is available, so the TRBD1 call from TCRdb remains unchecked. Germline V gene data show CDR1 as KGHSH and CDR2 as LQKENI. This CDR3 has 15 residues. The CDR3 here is CASSPRDKGYNEQFF. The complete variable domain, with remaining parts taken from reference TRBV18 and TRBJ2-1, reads NAGVMQNPRHLVRRRGQEARLRCSPMKGHSHVYWYRQLPEEGLKFMVYLQKENIIDESGMPKERFSAEFPKEGPSILRIQQVVRGDSAAYFCASSPRDKGYNEQFFGPGTRLTVL.

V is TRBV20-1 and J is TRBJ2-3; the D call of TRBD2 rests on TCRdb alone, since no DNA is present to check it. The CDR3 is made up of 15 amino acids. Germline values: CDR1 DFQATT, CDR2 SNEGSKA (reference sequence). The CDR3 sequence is CSAELGTSEADTQYF.

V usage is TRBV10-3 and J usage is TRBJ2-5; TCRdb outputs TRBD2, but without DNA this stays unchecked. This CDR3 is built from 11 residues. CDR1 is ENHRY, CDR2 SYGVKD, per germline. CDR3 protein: CATAYQETQYF.

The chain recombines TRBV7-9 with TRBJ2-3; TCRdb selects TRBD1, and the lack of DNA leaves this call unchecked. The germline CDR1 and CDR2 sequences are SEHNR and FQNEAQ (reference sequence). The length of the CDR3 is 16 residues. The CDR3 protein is CASSREKRERADTQYF.

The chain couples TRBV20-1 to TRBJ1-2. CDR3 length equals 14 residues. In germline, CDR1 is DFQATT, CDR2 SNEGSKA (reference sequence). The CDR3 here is CSARDPGGPPGYTF.

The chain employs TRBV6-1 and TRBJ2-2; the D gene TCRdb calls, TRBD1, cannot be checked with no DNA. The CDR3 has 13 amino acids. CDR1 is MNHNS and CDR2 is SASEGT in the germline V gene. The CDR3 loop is CATRAGHTGELFF.

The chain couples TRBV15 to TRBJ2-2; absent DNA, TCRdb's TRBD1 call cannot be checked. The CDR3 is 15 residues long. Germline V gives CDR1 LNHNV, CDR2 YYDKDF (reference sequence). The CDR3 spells CATREGTANTGELFF.

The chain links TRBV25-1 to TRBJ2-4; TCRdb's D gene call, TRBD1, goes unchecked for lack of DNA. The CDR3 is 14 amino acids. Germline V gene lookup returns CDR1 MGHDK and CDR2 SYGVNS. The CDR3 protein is CASPAGAGENIQYF.

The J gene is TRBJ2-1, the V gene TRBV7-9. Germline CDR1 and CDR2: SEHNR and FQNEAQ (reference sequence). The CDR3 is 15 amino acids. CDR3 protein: CASSLEGLASDEQFF.

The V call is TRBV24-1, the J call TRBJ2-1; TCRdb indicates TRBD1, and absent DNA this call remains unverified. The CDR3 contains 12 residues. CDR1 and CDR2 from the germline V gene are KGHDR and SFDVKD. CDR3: CASGGWGNEQFF.